This entry features one T cell receptor beta chain sequence. This clonotype appeared many times. What antigen it recognizes has not been identified. Base quality data are lacking; no much larger clone is found one base away. V and J are truncated by 4 bases and 3 bases respectively, leaving an intervening sequence of 9 bases. The germline V gene (reference sequence) gives CDR1 as SEHNR and CDR2 as FQNEAQ. The cysteine opens and the phenylalanine closes a CDR3 of 13 amino acids. Just CDR3 DNA is preserved here, 39 bases in frame from base 1. The data derive from a study of CD8 T cells in ankylosing spondylitis (dated by TCRdb to about 2017). Looking at the study overall: T cell receptor beta repertoires were profiled in healthy donors and ankylosing spondylitis patients so that disease-linked TCR variants could be found. The full study cohort was made up of approximately 24 ankylosing spondylitis patients and around 100 healthy donors. Samples of peripheral blood were taken, and for ankylosing spondylitis patients, synovial fluid was collected as well.

Sequencer: Illumina HiSeq 2500. Quantitative 5'-RACE with molecular barcodes was used to prepare TCR beta libraries. The authors' analysis ran thus. Disease-linked TCR variants were identified with a new computational method built on a probabilistic model of VDJ rearrangement. The public reads were run again by TCRdb, first through fastp at Q25 and then through MiXCR, and only productive beta chains were kept. One record per CDR3 amino acid sequence lists the most common genes and DNA. TCRdb's processing, not the authors', yielded these V and J calls. This sample gives roughly 250,000 distinct CDR3 sequences in total; roughly a tenth of them show up just once. The top ten constitute 2.6% of the sample. What the research found in general, with its limitations: Some motif variants had previously been reported in the synovial fluid and blood of reactive arthritis patients, which suggests shared mechanisms of disease initiation. A TCR beta motif made up of several highly homologous amino acid variants appeared to be characteristic of blood from ankylosing spondylitis patients. In peripheral blood, the disease-linked clones were found at relatively low frequencies and had a CD8+ phenotype. The disease-linked clones were reported to be significantly enriched in matched synovial fluid samples from ankylosing spondylitis patients.

Here the chain combines TRBV7-9 and TRBJ1-2; matching of 5 bases hints at TRBD1 as the D gene. The sequencing input was blood, either unsorted or a sorted T cell fraction (not recorded which). This clonotype was obtained from a male donor with ankylosing spondylitis or in good health (not recorded which). The DNA sequence is TGTGCCAGCAGCTCGCAGGGATACTATGGCTACACCTTC. Translated, this is CASSSQGYYGYTF.